This T cell receptor (beta chain) was recorded in a study of EBV T-cell therapy then PD-1 blockade in nasopharyngeal carcinoma. Time point here: 266 days after commencement of treatment, after nivolumab therapy. Treatment specified: AdE1-LMPpoly-expanded autologous EBV-specific T-cell therapy followed by anti-PD-1 nivolumab. Assay: immunoSEQ multiplex PCR; the TCRdb copy retains only in-frame clones and omits some. Among tens of thousands of clones listed, about 80% were seen once. Germline V gives CDR1 MNHEY, CDR2 SMNVEV (reference sequence). The CDR3 has 14 amino acids. V lost 1 base and J lost 4; bases outside the gene matches: 2. Of note for this clone: Antigen: not known.

The chain carries TRBV27 and TRBJ2-7; 9 bases map to TRBD1. The source is a man between 40 and 49 years old with nasopharyngeal carcinoma. The sample was CD8+ T cells from blood, taken around day 270 from a patient whose treatment included autologous EBV-specific T cells and nivolumab. The CDR3 DNA sequence: TGTGCCAGCAGTTTATACAGGGGGCCGTACGAGCAGTACTTC. Protein: CASSLYRGPYEQYF.